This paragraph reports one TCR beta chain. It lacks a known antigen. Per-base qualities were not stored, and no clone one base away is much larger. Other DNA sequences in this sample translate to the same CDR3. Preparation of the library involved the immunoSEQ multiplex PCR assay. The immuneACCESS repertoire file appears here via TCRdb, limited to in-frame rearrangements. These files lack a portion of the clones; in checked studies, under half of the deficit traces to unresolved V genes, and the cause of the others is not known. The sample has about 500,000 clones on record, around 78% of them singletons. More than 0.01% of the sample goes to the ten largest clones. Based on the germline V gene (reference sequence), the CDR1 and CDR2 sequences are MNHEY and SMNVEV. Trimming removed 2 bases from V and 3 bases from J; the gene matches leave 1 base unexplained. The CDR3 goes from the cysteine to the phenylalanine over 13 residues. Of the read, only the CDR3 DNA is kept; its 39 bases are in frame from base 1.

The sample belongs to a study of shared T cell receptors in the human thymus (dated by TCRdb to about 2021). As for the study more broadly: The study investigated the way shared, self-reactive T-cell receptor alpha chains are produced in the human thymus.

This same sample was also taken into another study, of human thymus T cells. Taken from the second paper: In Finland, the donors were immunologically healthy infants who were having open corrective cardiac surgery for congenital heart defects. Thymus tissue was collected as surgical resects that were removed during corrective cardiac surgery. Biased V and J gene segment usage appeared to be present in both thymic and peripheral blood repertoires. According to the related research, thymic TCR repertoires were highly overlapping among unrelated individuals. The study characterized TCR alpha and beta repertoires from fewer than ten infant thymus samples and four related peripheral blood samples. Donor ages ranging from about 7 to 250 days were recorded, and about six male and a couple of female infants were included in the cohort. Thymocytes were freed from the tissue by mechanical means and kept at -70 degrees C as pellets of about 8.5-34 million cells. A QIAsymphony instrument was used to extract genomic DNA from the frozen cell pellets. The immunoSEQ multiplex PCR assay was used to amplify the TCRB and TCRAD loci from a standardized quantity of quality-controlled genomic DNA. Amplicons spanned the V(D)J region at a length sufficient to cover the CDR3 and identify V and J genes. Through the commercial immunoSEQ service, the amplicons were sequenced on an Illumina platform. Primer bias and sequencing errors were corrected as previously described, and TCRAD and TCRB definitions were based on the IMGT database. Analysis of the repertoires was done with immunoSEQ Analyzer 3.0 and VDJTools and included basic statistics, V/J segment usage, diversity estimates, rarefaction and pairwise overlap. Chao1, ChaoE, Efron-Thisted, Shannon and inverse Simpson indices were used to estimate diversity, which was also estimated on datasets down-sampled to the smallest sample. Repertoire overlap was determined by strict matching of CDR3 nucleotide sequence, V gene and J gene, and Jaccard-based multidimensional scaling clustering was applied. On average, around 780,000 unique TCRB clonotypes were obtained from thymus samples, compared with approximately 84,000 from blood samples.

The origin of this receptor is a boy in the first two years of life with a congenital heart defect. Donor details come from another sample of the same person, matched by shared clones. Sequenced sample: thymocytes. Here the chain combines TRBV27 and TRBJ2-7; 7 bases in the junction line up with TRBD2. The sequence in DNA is TGTGCCAGCAGTTTACCGGGGGGCTACGAGCAGTACTTC. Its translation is CASSLPGGYEQYF.